This TCR beta chain was sequenced in a study of shared clonotypes between healthy human individuals. DNA at about 210 ng, about 30,000 T cell genomes, went into sorted-subset replicate PCRs. The table came from immunoSEQ multiplex PCR; TCRdb's copy has only in-frame clones and leaves some out. The repertoire holds millions of clones, with just over 90% as singletons. This clone was seen only once. The CDR3 spans 14 residues. Germline V lookup: CDR1 ENHRY, CDR2 SYGVKD. The V and J ends lost 7 bases and 0 bases respectively, with 12 bases between them. What was sequenced was naive CD4+ T cells sorted from blood. Specified subset: CD45RA+ positively selected. V gene TRBV10-3 combines with J gene TRBJ1-1, with a possible D match to TRBD1 (6 bases). The sequence came from a man aged 18 to 29 in good health. The CDR3 DNA reads as TGTGCCATCACGGAGGGGGTAATGAACACTGAAGCTTTCTTT. It translates to CAITEGVMNTEAFF.